The sample holds a few counts of the clone carrying this T cell receptor (beta chain). Its antigen is still unknown. CDR3 length: 15 amino acids. V was pared by 6 bases and J by 3 bases, with 15 bases between. TCRdb used MiXCR to reprocess the 5' RACE reads, holding one entry per CDR3 protein. The profile shows 200,000 to 250,000 distinct CDR3 sequences, approximately 3.3% of them singletons. The source of the sample is a study of T cells after yellow fever vaccination. Findings and caveats of the study: Clones that expanded after primary vaccination mostly reappeared after the booster (roughly 96% CD4, about 91% CD8).

The chain is built from TRBV12-3 or TRBV12-4 and TRBJ1-5; maybe TRBD1 (5 bases). Here the sequenced sample was CD4+ T cells sorted from PBMCs, taken 10 days after the yellow fever booster vaccination. The origin of this receptor is a man aged 18 to 29 who received the YFV17D yellow fever vaccine. The CDR3 reads CASSSTPGNNQPQHF. Written as DNA, the CDR3 is TGTGCCAGCAGCAGTACCCCAGGGAACAATCAGCCCCAGCATTTT.